This T cell receptor (beta chain) was retrieved from a study of T cell repertoires in cytomegalovirus infection. This clonotype was observed a few times. Antigen: not known. TCRdb re-called the reads through MiXCR, storing one row per CDR3 protein. The sample has fewer than 550,000 distinct CDR3 sequences, more than 20% seen once; the top ten hold about 13%. The V end was cut by 2 bases, the J end by 1 base, with 8 bases between. The CDR3 extends over 14 amino acids. Germline V gene sequence: CDR1 SGHVS, CDR2 FQNEAQ. Study observations and caveats: Summed public TCR beta family frequency identified CMV carriers bearing the relevant HLA.

This receptor was identified in a human donor in good health (CMV status not recorded). Some clones in this sample may be carry-over from other donors' samples. The chain combines TRBV7-8 with TRBJ2-5; D is undetermined. Sequencing was done on a sample of PBMCs. CDR3 nucleotide sequence: TGTGCCAGCAGCTTAAGTGGCAGCCAAGAGACCCAGTACTTC. Translated, it gives CASSLSGSQETQYF.